What follows is one T cell receptor beta chain and its context. What it recognizes is unknown. This CDR3 has 14 amino acids. Germline CDR1 is SEHNR and CDR2 is FQNEAQ (reference sequence). The V and J ends lost 9 bases and 5 bases, in that order; junction bases with no gene match: 8. The entry originates in a study of beta chain features in type 1 diabetes. Across the whole study: The study found patients and healthy donors alike in age, gender and cell yields. Whole-study findings and limits: The naive, central memory and Treg TCRB repertoires of patients appeared to be more similar to one another than those of healthy donors. For Type 1 diabetes patients, all four CD4+ subsets carried TCRB CDR3s that were moderately but significantly shorter.

The sequenced template was cDNA made from the entire isolated RNA. Generated by immunoSEQ multiplex PCR, the TCRdb table keeps only in-frame clones and is missing some. This sample has 150,000 to 180,000 clones, with around a tenth found just once. The sequenced material came from central memory CD4+ T cells from blood. This TCR was recovered from a man aged 25 to 40 with type 1 diabetes. The J gene is TRBJ2-5, the V gene TRBV7-9, with 11 bases fitting TRBD2. This chain's CDR3 is CASLTTSGTETQYF. In DNA form, the CDR3 reads TGTGCCAGTTTAACGACTAGCGGGACTGAGACCCAGTACTTC. Together with reference TRBV7-9 and TRBJ2-5, the CDR3 gives the full variable domain: DTGVSQNPRHKITKRGQNVTFRCDPISEHNRLYWYRQTLGQGPEFLTYFQNEAQLEKSRLLSDRFSAERPKGSFSTLEIQRTEQGDSAMYLCASLTTSGTETQYFGPGTRLLVL.